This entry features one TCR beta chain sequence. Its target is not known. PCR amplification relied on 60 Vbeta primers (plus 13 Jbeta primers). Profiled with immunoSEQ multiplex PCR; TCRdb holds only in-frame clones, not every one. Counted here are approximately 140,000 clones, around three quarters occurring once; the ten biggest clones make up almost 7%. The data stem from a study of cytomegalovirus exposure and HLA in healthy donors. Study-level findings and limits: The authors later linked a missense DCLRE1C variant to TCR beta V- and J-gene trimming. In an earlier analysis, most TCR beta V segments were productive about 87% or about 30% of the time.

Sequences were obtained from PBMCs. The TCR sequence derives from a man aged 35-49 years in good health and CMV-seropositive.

This CDR3 is CASQETGANTEAFF. DNA for the CDR3: TGTGCCAGCCAGGAGACAGGAGCGAACACTGAAGCTTTCTTT. The chain employs TRBV18 and TRBJ1-1; D may be TRBD1 (6 bases). CDR1 is KGHSH and CDR2 is LQKENI in the germline V gene. CDR3 length equals 14 residues. The germline V and J ends were trimmed by 8 bases and 1 base, with 14 bases remaining between them.